Below are 21 T cell receptor beta chains sequenced from a single sample in a study of T cells in Graves' hyperthyroidism and ophthalmopathy. The TCR beta CDR3 regions underwent amplification using RNA transcripts as the source. The HTBI primer set drove a first-round RT-PCR of the TCR CDR3. TCRdb redid the calling of the multiplex PCR reads with MiXCR, one entry per CDR3 protein. The profile shows 600,000 to 700,000 distinct CDR3 sequences, 14% to 15% of them singletons. Sequencing input: blood. Source of these receptors: a woman between 40 and 55 years old with Graves' ophthalmopathy.

Ten or more counts support this clonotype. The rearrangement links TRBV29-1 to TRBJ2-5; 8 bases align to TRBD1. Looked up from germline, CDR1 is SQVTM and CDR2 is ANQGSEA. Trimming removed 4 bases from V and 2 bases from J; junction bases left unmatched: 0. There are 12 residues in the CDR3. The CDR3 bases are TGCAGCGTTGGGGACAGGCAAGAGACCCAGTACTTC. It yields the protein CSVGDRQETQYF.

The J gene is TRBJ2-4, the V gene TRBV30, with D uncertain. Germline V gene sequence: CDR1 GTSNPN, CDR2 SVGIG (reference sequence). Trimming removed 0 bases from V and 0 bases from J, with 6 bases in between. CDR3 size: 14 residues. CDR3 in amino acids: CAWSVKVAKNIQYF. The DNA for the CDR3 is TGTGCCTGGAGTGTTAAGGTAGCCAAAAACATTCAGTACTTC.

This chain joins TRBV28 and TRBJ1-1; the D is unclear. V lost 3 bases to trimming and J lost 1 base, with 12 bases between them. CDR1 is MDHEN, CDR2 SYDVKM, per germline. The CDR3 extends over 15 amino acids. The CDR3 protein is CASSFPAGENTEAFF. The CDR3 region has the DNA TGTGCCAGCAGTTTTCCGGCAGGAGAGAACACTGAAGCTTTCTTT.

As to this clonotype: Since no conserved phenylalanine or tryptophan closes the CDR3, a read error is the likely cause. No DNA is shown, since the ends of the CDR3 on it are uncertain; the CDR3 is the one TCRdb lists. This chain uses TRBV9 with TRBJ2-7; the D call of TRBD2 is as the table states it, not checked on the DNA. Germline lookup yields CDR1 SGDLS and CDR2 YYNGEE. Ends included, the CDR3 has 15 residues. The CDR3 sequence is CASSAPLGLAAFKLL.

In this sample, this clonotype turned up many times. The chain combines TRBV28 with TRBJ2-7, with TRBD2 matching over 8 bases. The germline V gene has CDR1 MDHEN and CDR2 SYDVKM. The CDR3 length is 15 residues. The ends lost 3 bases at V and 0 bases at J; junction bases unmatched: 4. CDR3 sequence reads: CASSFPAGVSYEQYF. Written as DNA, the CDR3 is TGTGCCAGCAGTTTCCCAGCGGGAGTCTCCTACGAGCAGTACTTC.

The J gene is TRBJ2-2, the V gene TRBV7-3; tentatively, D is TRBD1 (6 bases). Germline V lookup: CDR1 SGHTA, CDR2 FQGTGA. This CDR3 is built from 15 residues. V lost 5 bases and J 6 bases, leaving 16 bases between the germline ends. CDR3 protein: CASSGSLQGSGELFF. The DNA for the CDR3 is TGTGCCAGCAGCGGCAGCCTACAGGGTTCCGGGGAGCTGTTTTTT.

This clonotype occurred many times. This chain connects TRBV6-5 to TRBJ2-7; 9 bases line up with TRBD2. J lost 3 bases, V lost 2 bases, and 5 bases had no gene match. Germline CDR1 MNHEY, CDR2 SVGAGI. This CDR3 is 15 amino acids long. The CDR3 DNA sequence: TGTGCCAGCAGTTACGGGTTAGCGGGAGTCTACGAGCAGTACTTC. It is translated as CASSYGLAGVYEQYF.

This chain links TRBV6-2 or TRBV6-3 with TRBJ1-5; perhaps TRBD1 as D (6 bases). The CDR3 loop spans 13 amino acids. Germline V gene lookup returns CDR1 MNHEY and CDR2 SVGEGT. Trimming shortened V by 6 bases and J by 5 bases, and 11 bases separated the two germline ends. The chain's CDR3 is CASSMAGDQPQHF. The CDR3 DNA sequence: TGTGCCAGCAGCATGGCAGGGGATCAGCCCCAGCATTTT.

This clonotype was counted ten times or more. This sequence joins TRBV30 and TRBJ2-5, with 8 bases that match TRBD1. CDR1 is GTSNPN and CDR2 is SVGIG in the germline V gene (reference sequence). With V trimmed by 1 base and J by 5 bases, 6 bases remained unmatched. This CDR3 is built from 14 residues. The CDR3 nucleotides are TGTGCCTGGAGTGGGGCAGGGGGCTTGGAGACCCAGTACTTC. This codes for CAWSGAGGLETQYF.

There are many counts of this clonotype. This chain joins TRBV15 and TRBJ2-5; D perhaps matches TRBD1 (6 bases). The V end was cut by 2 bases, the J end by 5 bases, with 15 bases between. The CDR3 length is 15 residues. The germline CDR1 and CDR2 sequences are LNHNV and YYDKDF (reference sequence). CDR3 sequence (DNA): TGTGCCACCAGCAGACATCCGGGAAGGGGGGAGACCCAGTACTTC. Protein sequence: CATSRHPGRGETQYF.

The sample holds many counts of this clonotype. V is TRBV5-4 and J is TRBJ2-2; 10 bases are a match to TRBD2. Germline V gene data show CDR1 as SGHNT and CDR2 as YYREEE (reference sequence). The CDR3 extends over 16 amino acids. V was clipped by 4 bases and J by 3 bases; unmatched bases: 6. For the CDR3, the DNA is TGTGCCAGCAGCCCGGGGACTAGCGTTTACACCGGGGAGCTGTTTTTT. It codes for CASSPGTSVYTGELFF.

V gene TRBV4-3 combines with J gene TRBJ2-7, with TRBD2 matching 9 bases. The CDR3 is made up of 14 amino acids. With 1 base clipped from V and 3 bases from J, the junction kept 1 base outside the gene matches. CDR1 and CDR2 (germline): LGHNA, YSLEER. The CDR3 coding sequence is TGCGCCAGCAGCCAAGCTAGCGGGATCTACGAGCAGTACTTC. It is translated as CASSQASGIYEQYF.

Remarks on this clonotype: A read error may produce the germline difference seen at one junction end. This chain connects TRBV20-1 to TRBJ1-1; D is unclear. The CDR3 loop spans 13 amino acids. Germline loops: CDR1 DFQATT, CDR2 SNEGSKA (reference sequence). The CDR3 protein is CSARDDAAPKALF. DNA for the CDR3: TGCAGTGCTAGAGATGACGCGGCGCCAAAAGCTCTCTTT.

The chain combines TRBV12-3 or TRBV12-4 with TRBJ2-2; weak D call: TRBD2 (7 bases). The CDR3 contains 14 residues. V lost 4 bases and J lost 7, with 13 bases in between. CDR3 protein: CASSSGGPHGELFF. The CDR3 coding sequence is TGTGCCAGCAGTTCGGGGGGCCCCCACGGGGAGCTGTTTTTT.

The CDR3 sequence: CSVELGQNYEQYF. DNA of the CDR3: TGCAGCGTTGAATTGGGACAGAACTACGAGCAGTACTTC. The rearrangement uses TRBV29-1 and TRBJ2-7, with 7 bases fitting TRBD1. CDR1 is SQVTM and CDR2 is ANQGSEA in the germline V gene. Trimming removed 2 bases from V and 3 bases from J; junction bases left unmatched: 4. The CDR3 runs to 13 residues.

The V gene is TRBV6-5, the J gene TRBJ2-2, with 7 bases fitting TRBD2. The length of the CDR3 is 16 residues. CDR1 MNHEY and CDR2 SVGAGI come from the germline V gene. J gave up 0 bases and V 6 bases, and 7 bases lay outside the gene matches. The CDR3 reads CASRGGGSPNTGELFF. The CDR3 DNA reads TGTGCCAGCAGGGGGGGGGGGAGTCCGAACACCGGGGAGCTGTTTTTT.

V gene TRBV6-5 combines with J gene TRBJ2-5; 8 bases agree with TRBD2. Germline CDR1 MNHEY, CDR2 SVGAGI. The CDR3 sequence is 15 residues long. V lost 2 bases and J lost 4; bases outside the gene matches: 6. In DNA, the CDR3 is TGTGCCAGCAGTTACATGGATCGGGAGGGAGAGACCCAGTACTTC. Translating gives CASSYMDREGETQYF.

This clonotype has a count of ten or more. The chain combines TRBV7-3 with TRBJ1-2, with no clear D. The V gene's germline CDR1 is SGHTA and CDR2 FQGTGA. V was trimmed by 6 bases and J by 4 bases, leaving 15 bases between them. The CDR3 is 14 residues long. The CDR3 DNA reads as TGTGCCAGCAGGGTGGGAGACTGGACCTATGGCTACACCTTC. This gives the protein CASRVGDWTYGYTF.

In its sample, this clonotype was seen many times. The chain links TRBV20-1 to TRBJ2-7; D is unresolved. Germline loops: CDR1 DFQATT, CDR2 SNEGSKA (reference sequence). V lost 2 bases and J 4 bases, leaving 6 bases between the germline ends. The CDR3 contains 11 residues. The CDR3 reads CSARSGYEQYF. CDR3 coding DNA: TGCAGTGCTAGATCCGGGTACGAGCAGTACTTC.

This clonotype has a count of ten or more. The chain joins TRBV7-3 to TRBJ2-6, with 10 bases lining up with TRBD2. J gave up 0 bases and V 5 bases, and 4 bases lay outside the gene matches. CDR3 length: 17 amino acids. Germline CDR1 and CDR2: SGHTA and FQGTGA. The CDR3 sequence is CASSASGSYSGANVLTF. The CDR3 coding sequence is TGTGCCAGCAGCGCTAGCGGGAGTTACTCTGGGGCCAACGTCCTGACTTTC.

This clonotype was seen many times. CDR3 coding DNA: TGTGCCAGCAGTGTCTACGGCGGGAACACCGGGGAGCTGTTTTTT. Translated: CASSVYGGNTGELFF. The chain recombines TRBV2 with TRBJ2-2; D gene ambiguous. V dropped 4 bases and J dropped 1 base, with 10 bases sitting between them. This CDR3 contains 15 residues. From germline, CDR1 is SNHLY and CDR2 FYNNEI.